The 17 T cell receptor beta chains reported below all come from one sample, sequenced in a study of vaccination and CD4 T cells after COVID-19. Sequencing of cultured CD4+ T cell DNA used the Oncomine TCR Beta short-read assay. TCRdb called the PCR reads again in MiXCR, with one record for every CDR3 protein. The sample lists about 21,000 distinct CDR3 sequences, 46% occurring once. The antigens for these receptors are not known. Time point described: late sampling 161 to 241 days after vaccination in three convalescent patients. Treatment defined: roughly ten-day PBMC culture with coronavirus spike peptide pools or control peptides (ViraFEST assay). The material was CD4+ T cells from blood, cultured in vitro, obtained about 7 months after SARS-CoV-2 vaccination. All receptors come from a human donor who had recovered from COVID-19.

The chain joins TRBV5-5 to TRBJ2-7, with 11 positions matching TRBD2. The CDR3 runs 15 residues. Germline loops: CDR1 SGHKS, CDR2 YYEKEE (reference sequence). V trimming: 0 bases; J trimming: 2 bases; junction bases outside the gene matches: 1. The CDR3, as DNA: TGTGCCAGCAGCTTGGTAGCGGGGGGGCCCTACGAGCAGTACTTC. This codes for CASSLVAGGPYEQYF.

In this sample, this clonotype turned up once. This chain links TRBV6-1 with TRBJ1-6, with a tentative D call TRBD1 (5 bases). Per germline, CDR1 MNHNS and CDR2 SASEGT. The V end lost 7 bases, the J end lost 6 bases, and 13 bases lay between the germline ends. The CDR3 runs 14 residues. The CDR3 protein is CASTTGTFNSPLHF. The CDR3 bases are TGTGCCAGCACAACCGGGACTTTTAATTCACCCCTCCACTTT.

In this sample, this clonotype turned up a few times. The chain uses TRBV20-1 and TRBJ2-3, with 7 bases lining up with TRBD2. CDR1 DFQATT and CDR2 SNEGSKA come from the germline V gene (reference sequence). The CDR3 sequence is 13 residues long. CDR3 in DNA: TGCTTGCCCCGGGGGGTCAACACAGATACGCAGTATTTT. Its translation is CLPRGVNTDTQYF.

The CDR3 spells CASSLGTGGETQYF. DNA of the CDR3: TGTGCCAGCAGCTTAGGTACAGGGGGGGAGACCCAGTACTTC. The chain links TRBV11-3 to TRBJ2-5, with TRBD1 matching 8 bases. Germline lookup yields CDR1 SGHNT and CDR2 YENEEA. Germline trimming cut 1 base from V and 5 bases from J; bases unmatched to any gene: 3. CDR3 length: 14 residues.

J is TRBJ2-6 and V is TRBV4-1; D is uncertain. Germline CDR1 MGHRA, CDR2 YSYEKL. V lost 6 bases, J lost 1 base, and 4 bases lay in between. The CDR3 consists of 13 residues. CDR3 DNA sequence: TGCGCCAGCAGTCGGTCTGGGGCCAACGTCCTGACTTTC. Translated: CASSRSGANVLTF.

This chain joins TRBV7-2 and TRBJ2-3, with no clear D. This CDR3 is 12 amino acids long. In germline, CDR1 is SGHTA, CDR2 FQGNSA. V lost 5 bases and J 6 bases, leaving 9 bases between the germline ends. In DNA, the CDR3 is TGTGCCAGCAGCCCAAGCTGGGATACGCAGTATTTT. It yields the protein CASSPSWDTQYF.

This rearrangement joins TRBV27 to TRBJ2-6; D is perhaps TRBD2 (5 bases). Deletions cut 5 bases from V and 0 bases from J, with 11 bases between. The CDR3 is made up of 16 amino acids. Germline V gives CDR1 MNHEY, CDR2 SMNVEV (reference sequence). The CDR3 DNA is TGTGCCAGCAGTCCCCTAGCCCTCTCTGGGGCCAACGTCCTGACTTTC. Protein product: CASSPLALSGANVLTF.

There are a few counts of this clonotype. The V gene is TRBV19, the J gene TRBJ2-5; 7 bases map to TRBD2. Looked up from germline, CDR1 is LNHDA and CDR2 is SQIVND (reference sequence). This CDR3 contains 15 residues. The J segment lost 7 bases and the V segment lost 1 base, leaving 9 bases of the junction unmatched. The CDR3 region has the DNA TGTGCCAGTAGTATAGGGAGCTCGGGGAGGGGGACCCAGTACTTC. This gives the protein CASSIGSSGRGTQYF. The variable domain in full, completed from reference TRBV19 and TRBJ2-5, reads DGGITQSPKYLFRKEGQNVTLSCEQNLNHDAMYWYRQDPGQGLRLIYYSQIVNDFQKGDIAEGYSVSREKKESFPLTVTSAQKNPTAFYLCASSIGSSGRGTQYFGPGTRLLVL.

In DNA form, the CDR3 reads TGTGCCAGCATTATTGGGGGTTCCGCGGGGGACACTCCTGGGGAGCAGTACTTC. As protein: CASIIGGSAGDTPGEQYF. The chain couples TRBV27 to TRBJ2-7; maybe TRBD2 (7 bases). V shed 7 bases and J shed 7 bases, with 32 bases lying between them. Per the germline V gene, CDR1 is MNHEY and CDR2 is SMNVEV (reference sequence). The CDR3 length is 18 residues.

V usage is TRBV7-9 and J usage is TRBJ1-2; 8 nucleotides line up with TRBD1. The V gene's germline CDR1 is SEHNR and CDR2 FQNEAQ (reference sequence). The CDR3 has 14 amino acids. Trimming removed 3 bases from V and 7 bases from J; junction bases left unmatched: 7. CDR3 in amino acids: CASSLGQEGPGYTF. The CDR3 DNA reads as TGTGCCAGCAGCTTGGGACAGGAAGGCCCTGGCTACACCTTC.

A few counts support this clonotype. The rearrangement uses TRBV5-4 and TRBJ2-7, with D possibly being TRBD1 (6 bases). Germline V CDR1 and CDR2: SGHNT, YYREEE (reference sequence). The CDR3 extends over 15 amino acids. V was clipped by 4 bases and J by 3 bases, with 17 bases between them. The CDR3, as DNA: TGTGCCAGCAGCCTCGCCGGTGGGGGCAACTACGAGCAGTACTTC. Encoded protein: CASSLAGGGNYEQYF.

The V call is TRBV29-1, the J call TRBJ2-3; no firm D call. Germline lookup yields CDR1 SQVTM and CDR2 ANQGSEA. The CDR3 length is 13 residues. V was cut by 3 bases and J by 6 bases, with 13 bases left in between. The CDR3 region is CSVDFRGTDTQYF. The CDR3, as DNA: TGCAGCGTTGACTTCCGAGGTACGGATACGCAGTATTTT.

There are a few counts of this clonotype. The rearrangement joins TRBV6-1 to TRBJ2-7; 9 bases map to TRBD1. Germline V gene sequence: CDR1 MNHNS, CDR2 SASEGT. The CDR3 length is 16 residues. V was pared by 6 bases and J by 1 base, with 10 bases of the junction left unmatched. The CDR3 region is CASSRGQGSASYEQYF. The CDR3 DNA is TGTGCCAGCAGCCGTGGACAGGGGTCCGCTTCCTACGAGCAGTACTTC.

DNA for the CDR3: TGTGCCAGTAGTATTGAGGGGGGCTCCTACAATGAGCAGTTCTTC. Amino acids: CASSIEGGSYNEQFF. This chain links TRBV19 with TRBJ2-1; perhaps D is TRBD1 or TRBD2 (6 bases each). The CDR3 contains 15 residues. V was cut by 3 bases and J by 0 bases, with 9 bases left in between. Germline CDR1 and CDR2: LNHDA and SQIVND (reference sequence). The complete variable domain, with remaining parts taken from reference TRBV19 and TRBJ2-1, reads DGGITQSPKYLFRKEGQNVTLSCEQNLNHDAMYWYRQDPGQGLRLIYYSQIVNDFQKGDIAEGYSVSREKKESFPLTVTSAQKNPTAFYLCASSIEGGSYNEQFFGPGTRLTVL.

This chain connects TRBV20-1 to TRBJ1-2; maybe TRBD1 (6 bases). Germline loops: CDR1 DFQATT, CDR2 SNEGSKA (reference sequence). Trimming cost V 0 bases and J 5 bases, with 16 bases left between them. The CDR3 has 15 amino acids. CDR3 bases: TGCAGTGCTAGAGACCCTTTGACAGGTTATTATGGCTACACCTTC. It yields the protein CSARDPLTGYYGYTF.

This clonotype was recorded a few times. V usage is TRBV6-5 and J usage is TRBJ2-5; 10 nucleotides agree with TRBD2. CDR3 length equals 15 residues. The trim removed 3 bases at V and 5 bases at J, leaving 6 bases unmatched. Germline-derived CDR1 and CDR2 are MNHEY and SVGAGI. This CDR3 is CASSYGLAGVETQYF. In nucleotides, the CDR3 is TGTGCCAGCAGTTATGGTCTAGCGGGAGTTGAGACCCAGTACTTC.

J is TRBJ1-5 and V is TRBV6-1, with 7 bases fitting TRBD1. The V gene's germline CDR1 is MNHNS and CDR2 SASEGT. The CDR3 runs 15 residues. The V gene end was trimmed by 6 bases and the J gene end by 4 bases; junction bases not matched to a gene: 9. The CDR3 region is CASRKWQQGNQPQHF. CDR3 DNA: TGTGCCAGCAGGAAATGGCAACAGGGGAATCAGCCCCAGCATTTT.